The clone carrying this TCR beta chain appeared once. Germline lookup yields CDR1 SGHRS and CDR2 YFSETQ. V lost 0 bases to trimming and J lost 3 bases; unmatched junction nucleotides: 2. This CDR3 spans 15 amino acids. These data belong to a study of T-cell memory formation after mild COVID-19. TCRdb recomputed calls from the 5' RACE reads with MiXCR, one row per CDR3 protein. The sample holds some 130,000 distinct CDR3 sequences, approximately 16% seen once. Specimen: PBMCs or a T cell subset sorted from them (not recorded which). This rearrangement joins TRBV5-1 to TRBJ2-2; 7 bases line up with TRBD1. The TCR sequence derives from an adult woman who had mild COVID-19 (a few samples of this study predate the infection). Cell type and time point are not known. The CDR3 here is CASSLAQGDTGELFF. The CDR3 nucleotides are TGCGCCAGCAGCTTGGCCCAGGGGGACACCGGGGAGCTGTTTTTT.